These T cell receptor beta chains were read from a single sample in a study of graft-versus-host responses after intestinal transplantation. Clones were sequenced by immunoSEQ multiplex PCR, and TCRdb holds only the in-frame ones, with some missing. The sample contains over 60,000 clones, 89% of which appear only once. Here the sequenced sample was ileum tissue, taken roughly 390 days after transplant. These receptors were obtained from a human patient who received an intestinal transplant, so some T cells may come from the graft donor. CDR3s include the opening cysteine and the closing phenylalanine or tryptophan. For some rows the clone size is stated as once, few or many, or as a class when expanded; others skip it.

j_gene | abundance | v_gene | CDR3aa
TRBJ2-2 | - | TRBV4-1 | CASRGGNTGELFF
TRBJ1-2 | - | TRBV9 | CASSVGFSTGSDGYTF
TRBJ1-4 | - | TRBV4-1 | CASSQEGGTNEKLFF
TRBJ1-5 | - | TRBV28 | CASSLGNQPQHF
TRBJ2-3 | few | TRBV7-9 | CASSPGLAGEYF
TRBJ1-2 | - | TRBV6-1 | CASQRPRGSYTF
TRBJ1-2 | - | TRBV5-1 | CASSSTGDGYTF
TRBJ2-7 | - | TRBV27 | CASSLVGQGGEQYF
TRBJ2-7 | - | TRBV7-3 | CASSFYKNYEQYF
TRBJ2-7 | - | TRBV2 | CASSIDRQQYF
TRBJ2-5 | - | TRBV7-2 | CASSLEEGRWETQYF
TRBJ2-5 | - | TRBV2 | CASSAGVPWVETQYF
TRBJ2-1 | - | TRBV19 | CASSIAEEQFF
TRBJ2-1 | - | TRBV6-5 | CASSLVGGEQFF
TRBJ1-2 | - | TRBV6-5 | CASSYLTVNYGYTF
TRBJ2-2 | - | TRBV15 | CATWSGGELFF
TRBJ1-4 | - | TRBV7-6 | CASSPTGALRVEKLFF
TRBJ2-7 | - | TRBV14 | CASSRTSYYEQYF
TRBJ2-2 | - | TRBV6-4 | CASSGGNLGELFF
TRBJ2-7 | - | TRBV11-2 | CASSSWTGETYEQYF
TRBJ2-1 | - | TRBV27 | CASSLFQSYNEQFF
TRBJ1-2 | - | TRBV5-4 | CASSLGQGNGYTF
TRBJ1-1 | - | TRBV7-9 | CASSLPLVRNTEAFF
TRBJ1-1 | - | TRBV5-6 | CASSLSGGRGNTEAFF
TRBJ1-4 | - | TRBV11-2 | CASSFGATNEKLFF
TRBJ1-2 | - | TRBV6-5 | CASSYSTGGAGSYTF